What follows is one T cell receptor beta chain and its context. This clone was picked up one time. The specificity of this receptor is unknown. Within one base of it there is no much larger clone, and no base qualities were kept. This entry belongs to a study of cytomegalovirus exposure and HLA in healthy donors (dated by TCRdb to 2016 to 2017). Broadly, across the study: An earlier analysis of several hundred of the donors reported around 280 Gb of sequence data and about 120 million unique TCR beta sequences obtained from roughly 170 million T cells. The T cell repertoires of under 750 subjects were profiled by immunosequencing and related to cytomegalovirus serostatus. Among the roughly 370 genotyped donors, around 79% belonged to the genetic ancestry cluster associated with self-reported Caucasian donors. The study aimed to test whether cataloging public T cell receptors could reveal signatures of past pathogen exposure. On average, roughly 250,000 unique TCR beta nucleotide sequences were sequenced per donor among 350 to 400 genotyped donors of the cohort, with about 19% of those sequences being non-productive. High-throughput TCR immunosequencing, statistical association of individual TCRs with disease status, and machine learning were combined to predict cytomegalovirus infection status. A later analysis re-examined previously published TCR beta repertoires from just over 650 donors and added high-resolution HLA genotyping to investigate patterns of TCR occurrence. A separate validation cohort of 100 to 150 different subjects was used in addition to the approximately 610-subject first cohort. An earlier analysis of approximately 640 of the donors applied high-throughput TCR beta sequencing to assess whether each TCR beta V gene segment acted as functional or pseudogenic. Donor age, sex, ethnicity and CMV serostatus were compiled together with the repertoire data. A later genetic analysis used genome-wide SNP genotypes for about three fifths of the 666 donors, treating that subset as a discovery cohort. All discovery cohort repertoires had been generated using a single sequencing platform. Because of strong linkage in the cohort, four or five DR-DQ haplotypes were treated as single units for association and clustering. Both class I and class II loci were covered by HLA typing, at four-digit resolution. Typing coverage varied by locus: roughly 620-640 donors for A, B, C, DRB1 and DQB1; approximately 500 for DQA1; nearly 610 for DPA1; approximately 490 for DPB1. The later analysis used no new phenotypic data to find candidate immune exposures, relying instead on TCR beta sequences and their occurrence across donors. An early release that covered about 600 HLA-typed donors contained about 300 gigabases of sequencing data and tens of millions of unique TCR sequences.

In total, 666 healthy bone marrow donors made up the cohort. Cohort members were all nominally healthy when sampled, although unrecorded immune exposures were likely present. The donor was CMV seronegative and was included in the group of about 400 seronegative cohort members. A peripheral blood sample was provided by each donor, and peripheral blood mononuclear cells were used for TCR beta sequencing. The Qiagen DNeasy Blood Extraction Kit was used to extract genomic DNA from the blood cell samples. Broader findings and caveats from the paper: Presence/absence analyses assumed roughly uniform sequencing depth across donors, an assumption that may not hold. A further reported finding was that TCR beta sequences accurately predicted the HLA-A and HLA-B alleles for most subjects in the first cohort. A group of highly shared sequence variants was considered likely to be a technical artifact of the sequencing pipeline. In a later analysis, TCR association rates were found to vary across HLA loci, with the most associated TCRs seen for DRB1 alleles and the fewest for HLA-C alleles. When HLA alleles, especially DR and DQ, strongly co-occurred, attributing TCR associations to individual alleles was difficult. A later genetic analysis associated a missense DCLRE1C variant with V-gene and J-gene trimming of TCR beta chains, and an independent cohort replicated the association. Most TCR sequences were observed very rarely across donors, whereas some public TCRs were present in many individuals. In a later genetic analysis, fewer N-insertions in productive TCRs were reported among donors in an Asian-associated ancestry cluster than the 666-donor mean. A later analysis found that HLA-associated TCR beta chains were more clonally expanded and had lower generation probabilities than equally common non-associated chains. In a later analysis, over 15,000 TCR beta sequences were associated with specific HLA alleles at a false discovery rate of 0.05. Three of the identified cytomegalovirus-associated TCR beta chains were confirmed in vitro to be specific for cytomegalovirus antigens. Most CMV-associated TCR beta chains appeared to be HLA-restricted in a later analysis, and the HLA associations seemed to be driven largely by CMV exposure. Linkage disequilibrium might explain the correlated functional status among segregating V segments, but an unknown experimental factor could not be ruled out. The authors suggested that the approach could potentially be extended to other disease states and immunological phenotypes. Because some donors lacked HLA typing at each locus, the association tests relied only on the typed subset. In the study, 150 to 200 TCR beta chains were listed as associated with cytomegalovirus. In an earlier analysis of around 600 of the donors, most TCR beta V segments appeared in productive rearrangements about 87% or about 30% of the time, broadly matching IMGT annotations. This cohort had only TCR beta chains sequenced, and the lack of alpha or paired-chain data limited which features could be detected. For the cohort, immune exposure information was limited to CMV serostatus. In a later analysis, several top co-occurrence clusters were reported to appear linked to parvovirus B19, influenza, CMV and Epstein-Barr virus. Because counts were too low, around 18 rarely observed V segments, including chromosome 9 orphons, were left out of the earlier analysis of over 550 of the donors. The classifier was reported to diagnose cytomegalovirus status with high specificity and sensitivity in both the original cohort and the validation cohort.

Library construction relied on the immunoSEQ multiplex PCR assay. A mixture of 60 forward primers for TCR Vbeta segments and 13 reverse primers for TCR Jbeta segments was used in the multiplex PCR. The CDR3 region of rearranged TCR beta genes was amplified from genomic DNA with a multiplex PCR assay. The amplified TCR beta libraries were sequenced on the Illumina HiSeq System as 87-base-pair reads. For the original study's pipeline: A later analysis tallied tens of millions of unique TCR beta chains across the 700 or so repertoires, and some 10 million of those chains were shared by two or more donors. To remove PCR and sequencing errors, raw reads were error-corrected and collapsed into unique sequences using a nearest-neighbor algorithm that merged closely related sequences. CDR3 sequences were aligned to IMGT reference sequences to assign V, D and J gene segments. For a sequence to be retained, at least a six-nucleotide match to both a V gene segment and a J gene segment was required. A rearrangement counted as productive if the CDR3 had no stop codons and remained in frame with V and J, and every other rearrangement counted as non-productive. CDR3 was defined by IMGT convention, running from the second conserved V-encoded cysteine to the conserved J-encoded phenylalanine. In an earlier analysis of just under 600 of the donors, sequences lacking an unambiguous match to a single V gene segment were excluded. An earlier analysis of just under 600 of the donors called V segments functional above 56.7% productive rearrangements and segregating when the between-donor standard deviation exceeded 5%. A statistical classification framework was built to diagnose cytomegalovirus status from the catalog of TCR beta chain sequences. V and J gene assignment, in a later analysis, came from comparing TCR nucleotide sequences with IMGT/GENE-DB human TR gene sequences. A later analysis assigned CDR3 sequences and most-parsimonious VDJ recombination scenarios with the TCRdist pipeline. In a later analysis, each TCR beta chain was defined by its CDR3 amino acid sequence together with its V-gene family, and reads lacking a unique V-gene family were excluded. To address suspected cross-contamination and a sequencing artifact, a later analysis removed some 620 highly shared, low-generation-probability nucleotide sequences. For each public chain, a later analysis derived a clonal expansion index from normalized ranks of inferred template counts within each repertoire. A later analysis computed generation probabilities with a VDJ recombination model fitted to out-of-frame rearrangements, and checked the results against IGoR. A later analysis scored TCR-TCR, TCR-HLA and TCR-CMV co-occurrence with hypergeometric tests, applying a repertoire-size bias correction to TCR pairs. In a later analysis, false discovery rates were estimated by permuting HLA or CMV assignments 20 times. A later analysis grouped co-occurring TCRs with DBSCAN, adding TCRdist sequence similarity when clustering within HLA-allele-positive subsets. For co-occurrence clustering, repertoires with fewer than 30,000 or more than 120,000 public chains were excluded, along with roughly five repertoires with anomalous nucleotide sharing. What TCRdb holds here is the immuneACCESS table cut down to in-frame rearrangements. Part of the clones is not present; checked against another copy, under half of the missing clones reflect an unresolved V gene, and the others are unexplained. D and trimming were read from the DNA, whereas the V and J calls and clone size are those reported in that table. This sample gives about 140,000 clones in total; about three quarters of them show up just once. The ten largest clones capture 1.6% of the sample.

This TCR was sampled from a woman in her twenties or thirties in good health and CMV-seronegative. Sequencing input: PBMCs.

This receptor carries the CDR3 CATIAGASRTEAFF. The sequence in DNA is TGTGCCACTATAGCAGGGGCCTCGAGGACTGAAGCTTTCTTT. Recombination linked TRBV19 to TRBJ1-1; D gene: possibly TRBD1, on 6 matching bases. At the junction V is shortened by 10 bases and J by 5 bases, with 20 bases in between. From the cysteine through the phenylalanine, the CDR3 covers 14 amino acids. The entry retains the CDR3 DNA only, 42 bases that are in frame from base 1. From the germline V gene (reference sequence), CDR1 is LNHDA and CDR2 is SQIVND.